This section outlines one TCR beta chain sequence together with its context. Its antigen has not been determined. Within one base of it there is no much larger clone, and no base qualities were kept. The sample originates from a study of regulatory T cells in long-lasting Graves disease (dated by TCRdb to 2020 to 2023). Study-wide context: Newly diagnosed Graves' disease patients had taken antithyroid drugs for less than 3 months. Persistent Graves' disease patients were compared with newly diagnosed Graves' disease patients by peripheral blood TCR sequencing and RNA sequencing. The study took place in China and was registered as a clinical trial. TCR sequencing covered some 13 persistent and approximately 20 newly diagnosed Graves' disease patients, some 33 samples in total.

The library was made by multiplex PCR. For sequencing, an Illumina HiSeq 4000 was employed. CDR3 regions were amplified by Arm-PCR with iRepertoire HTBI primers to construct TCR beta libraries. Gel purification was performed on PCR products prior to sequencing. The study's own analysis went as follows. A total of 60 to 80 TRBV and more than twelve TRBJ segments were identified across samples and were used for gene usage analysis of CDR3 amino acid clonotypes. COPE and FqMerger were used to merge filtered high-quality paired reads into contigs. Contigs were aligned with BLAST to IMGT TRBV, TRBD and TRBJ reference genes, and CDR3 was defined per IMGT. Any clonotype with a frequency above 0.1% was counted as a highly expanded clone. Repertoire diversity was measured by Shannon entropy, and V-J evenness by the Gini coefficient. A clonotype found in more than one individual was treated as public. TCRdb reprocessing: public reads trimmed at Q25 with fastp, clones called with MiXCR, in-frame beta chains kept. Rows with a matching CDR3 protein are joined into one entry that keeps the most common DNA and genes. The V and J calls come from TCRdb's annotation, not from the publication. The sample table shows roughly 530,000 distinct CDR3 sequences, and around 16% are seen once. The top ten constitute just under 25% of the sample.

Here is what the overall study found, with its caveats: Persistent patients shared more public clonotypes among themselves (under 3,000) than newly diagnosed patients did (about 900). Persistent disease showed preferential use of TRBV28, TRBJ1-2 and TRBJ2-5, whereas newly diagnosed disease favored TRBV20-1 and TRBJ2-1. The authors acknowledged the small sample size as a limitation that may reduce accuracy. Compared with newly diagnosed patients, persistent Graves' disease patients had lower TCR Shannon entropy and fewer highly expanded clones, which suggests clonal expansion. The study examined only peripheral blood because the primary lesion, thyroid tissue, could not be accessed. Sequencing and analysis were limited to the TCR beta chain.

According to the germline V gene, CDR1 reads SGHRS and CDR2 reads YFSETQ. The CDR3 holds 16 amino acids from the cysteine to the phenylalanine. Only the CDR3 region is kept as DNA, spanning 48 bases read in frame from base 1. V loses 2 bases, J loses 0 bases, and the germline ends lie 11 bases apart. The sample's time point, from its label and the paper: newly diagnosed GD, antithyroid drugs for less than 3 months. For both TCR sequencing and RNA sequencing, RNA was extracted from PBMCs in TRIzol. The diagnosis of Graves' disease followed American Thyroid Association guidelines. Recruitment of patients was carried out at an endocrinology department in Xi'an, China. Each patient gave 9 to 10 milliliters of peripheral blood, collected in an EDTA anticoagulant tube. Ficoll Paque Plus density gradient separation was used to isolate PBMCs, and no additional T cell sorting was done. An Agilent 2100 Bioanalyzer and agarose gel were used to assess RNA quality, and a NanoDrop 2000 was used to measure RNA concentration.

The same data also went into a second study, on T cells in Graves' hyperthyroidism and ophthalmopathy. The second investigation adds: A patient counted as having stable Graves' hyperthyroidism if no progression to ophthalmopathy occurred over 18 months of follow-up. Hyperthyroidism patients were newly diagnosed, with disease duration under 2 months, and aged 18 to 65 years. Patients with uncontrolled infections, other autoimmune diseases, pregnancy or lactation were excluded. Diagnoses were established on the basis of clinical symptoms, serum thyroxine and TRAb, thyroid ultrasound, and orbital computed tomography. The first round of RT-PCR for the TCR CDR3 was performed with the HTBI primer set and the Qiagen OneStep RT-PCR kit. Most expanded thyroid clonotypes (frequency above 0.001) were also detected in blood, a finding suggesting that blood repertoires may reflect thyroid immune responses. In cross-validation, a model built on a 13 V-J signature told ophthalmopathy apart from stable hyperthyroidism with approximately 90% sensitivity and around 84% specificity, and in testing the same model reached 80%/75%. In validation, the model predicted progression to ophthalmopathy with roughly 66% sensitivity and 72% to 75% specificity, a median of approximately 6.5 months before onset. A discovery cohort of fewer than 110 patients, roughly 45 with Graves' ophthalmopathy and about 60 with stable Graves' hyperthyroidism, was used to find distinguishing TCR V-J signatures. An independent validation cohort of around 19 hyperthyroidism patients and some 15 patients who later progressed to ophthalmopathy tested prospective prediction of ophthalmopathy. The roughly 100 discovery patients were randomly divided into training and test sets at a 7:3 ratio. The study also compared thyroid tissue and blood T-cell repertoires from about six Graves' hyperthyroidism patients. Once sampling was done, hyperthyroidism patients were given methimazole at a starting dose of 30 mg daily, whereas ophthalmopathy patients were given high-dose intravenous methylprednisolone. The libraries were constructed in a second round of multiplex PCR and then size-selected and purified. Paired-end sequencing of the libraries was performed with 100 bp reads on an Illumina HiSeq2000. SOAPnuke was used to process the raw data, throwing out any read that contained adapters or uncalled bases, had a mean Phred below 15, or lacked an exact constant-primer or identifier match. High-quality paired reads were merged with COPE v1.2.5, and unique nucleotide sequences were defined as clonotypes. Clonotypes were aligned to IMGT TRBV, TRBD and TRBJ reference segments using MiTCR v1.1. The analysis was restricted to V-J combinations with a frequency above 0.0001, which together covered about 99% of the repertoires. The TCS score was defined as F50 (clonal expansion) divided by E x V (chaos), with BLOSUM62-based TCRdist calculated between CDR3 peptides within each V-J. Welch's t-statistics and random forest reduced around 520 V-J features to 13, which were used in a naive Bayes classifier (R e1071). No statistical method was used to set the sample size in advance, and investigators knew the group allocation. TCR Vbeta CDR3 sequencing of approximately 140 peripheral blood samples (43 ophthalmopathy, roughly 72 hyperthyroidism and some 17 progressor patients) is reported in the paper.

The specimen comprised peripheral blood mononuclear cells (PBMCs), sampled at new diagnosis, from a patient treated with antithyroid drugs. The receptor chain draws on TRBV5-1 and TRBJ1-4; TRBD1 is a possible D gene, resting on 6 matching bases. The source is a woman aged 40 to 65 with Graves disease. Donor details come from another sample of the same person, matched by shared clones. CDR3 sequence: CASSFGTSTTNEKLFF. The DNA reads TGCGCCAGCAGCTTTGGGACAAGTACAACTAATGAAAAACTGTTTTTT. Where the CDR3 stops, the reference TRBV5-1 and TRBJ1-4 genes take over; the full variable domain is KAGVTQTPRYLIKTRGQQVTLSCSPISGHRSVSWYQQTPGQGLQFLFEYFSETQRNKGNFPGRFSGRQFSNSRSEMNVSTLELGDSALYLCASSFGTSTTNEKLFFGSGTQLSVL.